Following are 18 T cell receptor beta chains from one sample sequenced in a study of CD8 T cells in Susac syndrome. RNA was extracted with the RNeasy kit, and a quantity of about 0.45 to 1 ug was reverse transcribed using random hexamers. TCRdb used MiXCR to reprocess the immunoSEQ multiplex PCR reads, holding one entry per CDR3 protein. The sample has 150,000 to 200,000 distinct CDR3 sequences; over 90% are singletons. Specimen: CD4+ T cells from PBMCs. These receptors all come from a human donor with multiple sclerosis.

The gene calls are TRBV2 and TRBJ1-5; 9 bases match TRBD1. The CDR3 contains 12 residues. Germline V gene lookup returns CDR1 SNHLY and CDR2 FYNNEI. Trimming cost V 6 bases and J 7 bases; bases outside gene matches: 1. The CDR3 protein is CASRGQGQPQHF. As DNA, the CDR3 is TGTGCCAGCAGGGGACAGGGACAGCCCCAGCATTTT.

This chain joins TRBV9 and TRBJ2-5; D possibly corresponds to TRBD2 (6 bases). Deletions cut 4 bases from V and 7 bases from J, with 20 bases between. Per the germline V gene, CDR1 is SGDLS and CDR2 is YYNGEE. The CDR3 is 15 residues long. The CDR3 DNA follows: TGTGCCAGCAGCCCTGATGGGGGGTACCTTGGGACCCAGTACTTC. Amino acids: CASSPDGGYLGTQYF.

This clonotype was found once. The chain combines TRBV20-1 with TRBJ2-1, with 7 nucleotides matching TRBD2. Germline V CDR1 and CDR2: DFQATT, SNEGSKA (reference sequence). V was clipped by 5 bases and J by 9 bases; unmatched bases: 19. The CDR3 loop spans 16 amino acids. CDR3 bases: TGCAGTGCTTTAAGAAAGGGACTACATCTCTTCCCTGAGCAGTTCTTC. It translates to CSALRKGLHLFPEQFF.

The CDR3 sequence: CATSDPGTGGDEQFF. The CDR3, as DNA: TGTGCCACCAGTGACCCCGGGACAGGGGGCGATGAGCAGTTCTTC. This chain uses TRBV24-1 with TRBJ2-1, with 12 bases lining up with TRBD1. The CDR3 is 15 residues long. Germline trimming cut 4 bases from V and 8 bases from J; bases unmatched to any gene: 5. CDR1 KGHDR and CDR2 SFDVKD come from the germline V gene.

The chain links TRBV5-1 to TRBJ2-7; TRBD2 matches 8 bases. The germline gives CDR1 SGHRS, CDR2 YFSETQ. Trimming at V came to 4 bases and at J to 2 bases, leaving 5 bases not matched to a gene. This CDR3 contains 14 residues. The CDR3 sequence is CASSPREGTYEQYF. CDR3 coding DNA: TGCGCCAGCAGCCCTCGGGAGGGGACCTACGAGCAGTACTTC.

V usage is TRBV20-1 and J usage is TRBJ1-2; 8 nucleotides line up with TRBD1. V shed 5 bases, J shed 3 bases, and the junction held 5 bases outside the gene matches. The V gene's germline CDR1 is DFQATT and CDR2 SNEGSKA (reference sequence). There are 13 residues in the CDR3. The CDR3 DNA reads TGCAGTGCTCTCGACAGGGGAGACTATGGCTACACCTTC. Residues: CSALDRGDYGYTF.

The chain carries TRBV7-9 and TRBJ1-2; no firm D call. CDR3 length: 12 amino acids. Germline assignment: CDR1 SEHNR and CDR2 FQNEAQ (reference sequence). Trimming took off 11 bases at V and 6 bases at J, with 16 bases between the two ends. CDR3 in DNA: TGTGCCCACAGTCCACCGTGGGATGGCTACACCTTC. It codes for CAHSPPWDGYTF.

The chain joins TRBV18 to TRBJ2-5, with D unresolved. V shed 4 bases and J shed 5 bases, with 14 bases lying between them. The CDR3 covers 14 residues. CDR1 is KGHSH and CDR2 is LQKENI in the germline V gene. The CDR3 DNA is TGTGCCAGCTCACAGGCCCCGGAGATTGAGACCCAGTACTTC. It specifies CASSQAPEIETQYF.

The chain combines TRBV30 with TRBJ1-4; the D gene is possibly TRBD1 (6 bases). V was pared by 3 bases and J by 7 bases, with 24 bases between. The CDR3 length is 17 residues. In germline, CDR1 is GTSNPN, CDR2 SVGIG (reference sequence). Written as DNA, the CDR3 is TGTGCCTGGAGCCCCACGATACTACAGGGAGGCTCTGAAAAACTGTTTTTT. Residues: CAWSPTILQGGSEKLFF.

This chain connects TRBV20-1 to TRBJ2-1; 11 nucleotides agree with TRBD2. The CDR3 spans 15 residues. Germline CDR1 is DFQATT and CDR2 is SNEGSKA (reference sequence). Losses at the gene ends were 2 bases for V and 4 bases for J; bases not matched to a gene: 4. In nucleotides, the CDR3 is TGCAGTGCTAGACCCAGGACTAGCGGGTACAATGAGCAGTTCTTC. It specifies CSARPRTSGYNEQFF.

CDR3 sequence (DNA): TGCAGTGCTAGAGTATTCGGCGGGAGAAGCTCCTACGAGCAGTACTTC. It translates to CSARVFGGRSSYEQYF. The rearrangement uses TRBV20-1 and TRBJ2-7, with 7 nucleotides matching TRBD2. Trimming took 1 base from V and 0 from J; bases not matched to a gene: 9. The CDR3 consists of 16 residues. Germline V gene data show CDR1 as DFQATT and CDR2 as SNEGSKA (reference sequence).

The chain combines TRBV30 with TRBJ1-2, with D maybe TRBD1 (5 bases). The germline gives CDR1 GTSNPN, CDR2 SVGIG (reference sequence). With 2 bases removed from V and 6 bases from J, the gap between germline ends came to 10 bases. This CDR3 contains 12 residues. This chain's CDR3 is CAWSFTGNGYTF. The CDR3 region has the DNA TGTGCCTGGAGTTTCACAGGAAATGGCTACACCTTC.

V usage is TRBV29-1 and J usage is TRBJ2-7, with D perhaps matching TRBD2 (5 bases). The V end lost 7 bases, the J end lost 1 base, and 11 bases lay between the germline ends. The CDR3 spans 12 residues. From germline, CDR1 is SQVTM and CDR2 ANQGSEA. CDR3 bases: TGCAGCGCCACGGACTGGTCCTACGAGCAGTACTTC. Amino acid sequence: CSATDWSYEQYF.

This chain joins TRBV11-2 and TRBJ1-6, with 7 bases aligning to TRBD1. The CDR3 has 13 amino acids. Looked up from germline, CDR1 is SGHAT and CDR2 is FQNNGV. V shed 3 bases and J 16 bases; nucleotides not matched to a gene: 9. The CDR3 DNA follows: TGTGCCAGCAGCTTTAGTGGACAGGCCACACTCCACTTT. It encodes CASSFSGQATLHF. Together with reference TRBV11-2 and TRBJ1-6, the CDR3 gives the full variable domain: EAGVAQSPRYKIIEKRQSVAFWCNPISGHATLYWYQQILGQGPKLLIQFQNNGVVDDSQLPKDRFSAERLKGVDSTLKIQPAKLEDSAVYLCASSFSGQATLHFGNGTRLTVT.

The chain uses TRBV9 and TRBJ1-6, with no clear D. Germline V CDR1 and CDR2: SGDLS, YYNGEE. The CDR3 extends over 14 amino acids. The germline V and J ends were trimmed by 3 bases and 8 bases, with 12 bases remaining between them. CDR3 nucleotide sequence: TGTGCCAGCAGCGAGCTGGGGAGGCATTCACCCCTCCACTTT. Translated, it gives CASSELGRHSPLHF.

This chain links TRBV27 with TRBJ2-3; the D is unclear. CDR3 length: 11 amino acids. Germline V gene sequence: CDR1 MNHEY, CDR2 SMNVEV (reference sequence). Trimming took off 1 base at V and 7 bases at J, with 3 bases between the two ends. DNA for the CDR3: TGTGCCAGCAGTTTATTAAATACGCAGTATTTT. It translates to CASSLLNTQYF.

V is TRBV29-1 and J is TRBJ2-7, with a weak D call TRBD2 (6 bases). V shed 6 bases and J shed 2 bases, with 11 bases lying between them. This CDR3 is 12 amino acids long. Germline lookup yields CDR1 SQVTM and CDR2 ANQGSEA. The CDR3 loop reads CSVGDWTYEQYF. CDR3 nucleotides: TGCAGCGTCGGGGACTGGACCTACGAGCAGTACTTC.

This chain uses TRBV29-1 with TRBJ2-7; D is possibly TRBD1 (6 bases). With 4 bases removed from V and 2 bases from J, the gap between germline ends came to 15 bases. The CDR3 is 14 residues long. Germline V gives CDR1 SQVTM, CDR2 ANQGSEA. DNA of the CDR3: TGCAGCGTTGGAAGTGGGACAACAACCTACGAGCAGTACTTC. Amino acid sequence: CSVGSGTTTYEQYF.